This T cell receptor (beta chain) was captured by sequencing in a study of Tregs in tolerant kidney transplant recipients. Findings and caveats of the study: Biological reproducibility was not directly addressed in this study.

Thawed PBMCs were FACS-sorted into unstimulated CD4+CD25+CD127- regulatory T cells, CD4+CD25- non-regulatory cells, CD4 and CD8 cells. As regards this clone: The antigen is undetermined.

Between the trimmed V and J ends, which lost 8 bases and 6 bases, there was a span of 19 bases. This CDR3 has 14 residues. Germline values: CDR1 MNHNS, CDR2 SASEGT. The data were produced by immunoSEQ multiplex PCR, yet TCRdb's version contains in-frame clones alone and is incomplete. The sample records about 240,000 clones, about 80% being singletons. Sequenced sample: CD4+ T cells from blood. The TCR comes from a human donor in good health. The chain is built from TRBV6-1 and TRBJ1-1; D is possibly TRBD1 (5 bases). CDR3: CASAGVVGYAEAFF. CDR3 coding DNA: TGTGCCAGCGCGGGGGTAGTCGGGTACGCTGAAGCTTTCTTT.